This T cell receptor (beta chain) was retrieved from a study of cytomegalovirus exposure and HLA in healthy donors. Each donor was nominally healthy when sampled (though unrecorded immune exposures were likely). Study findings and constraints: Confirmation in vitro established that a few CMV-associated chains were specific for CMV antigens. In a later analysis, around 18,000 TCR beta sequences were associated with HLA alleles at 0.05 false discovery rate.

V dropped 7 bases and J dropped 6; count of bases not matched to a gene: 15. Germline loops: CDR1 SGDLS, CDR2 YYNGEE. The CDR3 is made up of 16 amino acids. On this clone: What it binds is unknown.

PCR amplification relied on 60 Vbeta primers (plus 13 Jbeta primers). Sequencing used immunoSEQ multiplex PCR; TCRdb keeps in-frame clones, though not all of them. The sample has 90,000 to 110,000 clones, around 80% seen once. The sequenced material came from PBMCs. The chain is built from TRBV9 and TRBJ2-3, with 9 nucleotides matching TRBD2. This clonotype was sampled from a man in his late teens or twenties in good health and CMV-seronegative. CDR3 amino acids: CASGGSTGLAGDTQYF. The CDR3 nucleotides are TGTGCCAGCGGGGGGTCCACGGGGCTAGCGGGGGATACGCAGTATTTT.